The clone carrying this T cell receptor beta chain was counted between two and nine times. The antigen is not known. The entry originates in a study of T cell repertoires in cytomegalovirus infection. Study-wide context: Indications of both CMV infection and matching HLA type were provided by public TCR beta signatures. Regarding the study as a whole: Carriers of CMV and the relevant HLA type were discriminated by public TCR beta frequency.

The CDR3 is made up of 18 amino acids. Per the germline V gene, CDR1 is MNHNY and CDR2 is SVGAGI (reference sequence). V was clipped by 6 bases and J by 4 bases; unmatched bases: 12. TCRdb re-analysed the reads in MiXCR, keeping a single row per CDR3 protein. The sample records just under 500,000 distinct CDR3 sequences, 33% being singletons. The specimen was cultured PBMCs, collected from culture after CMV antigen stimulation. This clonotype was obtained from a human donor in good health (CMV status not recorded). Some clones in this sample may be carry-over from other donors' samples. The chain combines TRBV6-6 with TRBJ2-2; 12 bases align to TRBD2. Written as DNA, the CDR3 is TGTGCCAGCAGATCTCCTAGCGGGAGGGCTCTGAGCACCGGGGAGCTGTTTTTT. It yields the protein CASRSPSGRALSTGELFF.